This section outlines one T cell receptor (beta chain) sequence together with its context. The target antigen is unknown. This entry belongs to a study of vaccination effects on CD4 cells after COVID-19. Study background: Median timing of post-vaccine samples was 72 days after the second dose.

CD4+ T cells specific for antigen were expanded with viral peptide pools by the ViraFEST assay before sequencing. Following an approximately ten-day culture, CD4+ T cells were purified. The vaccine given was either BNT162b2 or mRNA-1273, in two doses. PBMC cultures contained 1.5 million to 2 million cells per well, approximately 10 IU/ml IL-2 and around 9.6 ug/ml peptides. The CDR3 is 12 amino acids. CDR1 is SGHRS and CDR2 is YFSETQ in the germline V gene. V was clipped by 4 bases and J by 7 bases, with 6 bases between them. The assay was immunoSEQ multiplex PCR, and TCRdb's table has in-frame clones only and misses some. The sample holds over 80,000 clones; more than 60% are singletons and the top ten take more than 0.95%.

Sample: CD4+ T cells from PBMCs cultured with HCoV-OC43 spike peptides, taken after COVID-19 vaccination. Sample subset: HCoV-OC43 spike overlapping peptide pool stimulation. The V gene is TRBV5-1, the J gene TRBJ1-6; D gene ambiguous. The clonotype was recovered from a human donor who received a COVID-19 vaccine. The CDR3 region is CASSRENSPLHF. DNA of the CDR3: TGCGCCAGCAGCAGGGAGAATTCACCCCTCCACTTT.